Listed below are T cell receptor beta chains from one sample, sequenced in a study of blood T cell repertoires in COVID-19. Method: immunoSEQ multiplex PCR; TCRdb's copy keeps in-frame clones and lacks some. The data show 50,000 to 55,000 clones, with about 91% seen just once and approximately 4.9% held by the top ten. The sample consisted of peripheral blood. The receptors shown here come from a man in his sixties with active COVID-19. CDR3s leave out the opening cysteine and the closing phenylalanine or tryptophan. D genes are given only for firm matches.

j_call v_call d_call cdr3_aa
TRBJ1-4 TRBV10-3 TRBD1 AIGTGGQVDEKLF
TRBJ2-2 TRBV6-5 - ASSYSAAGELF
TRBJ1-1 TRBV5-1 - ASSGTGGAMNTEAF
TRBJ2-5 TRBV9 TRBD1 ASSRQGAQETQY
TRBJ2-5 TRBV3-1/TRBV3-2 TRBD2 ASSRAAGQETQY
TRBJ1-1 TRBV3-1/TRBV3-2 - ASSATGSAF
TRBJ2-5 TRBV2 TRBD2 ASSEALPGLASGKETQY
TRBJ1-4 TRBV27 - ASSLSRSNEKLF
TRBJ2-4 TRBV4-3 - ASSQDPPAALLLAKNIQY
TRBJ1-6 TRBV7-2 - ASSLGGGAPNSPLH
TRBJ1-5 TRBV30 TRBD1 AWSVRGGGRNQPQH
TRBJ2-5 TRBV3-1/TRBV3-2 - ASSQETGYDETQY
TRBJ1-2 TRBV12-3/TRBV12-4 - ASSPLMRGYT
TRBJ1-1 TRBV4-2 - ASSQGSVLEVATEAF
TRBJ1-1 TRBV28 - ASSLGRQQSGSF
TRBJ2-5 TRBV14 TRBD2 ASSQDVVASGAQETQY
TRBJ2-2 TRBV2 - ASRGQGNTGELF
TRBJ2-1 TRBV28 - ASGRIGLPQF
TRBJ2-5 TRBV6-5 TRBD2 ASSLTSGRIETQY
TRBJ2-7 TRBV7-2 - ASSLDGGSGHLG
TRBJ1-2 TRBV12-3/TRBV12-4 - ASSLGGNGYT
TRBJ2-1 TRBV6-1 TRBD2 ASTSSSGSTHEQF
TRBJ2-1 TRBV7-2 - ASSFTVSEQF
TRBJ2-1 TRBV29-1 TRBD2 SVAGTRRNNEQF
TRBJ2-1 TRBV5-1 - ASSLEGALYNEQF
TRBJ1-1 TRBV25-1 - ASSVGRLNTEAF
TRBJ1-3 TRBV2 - AGGQYSGNTIY